These 15 T cell receptor beta chains were all obtained from the same sample, sequenced in a study of beta chain features in type 1 diabetes (dated by TCRdb to 2016 to 2019). The library came from the immunoSEQ multiplex PCR assay. The entire isolated RNA was reverse transcribed using the High Capacity cDNA Reverse Transcription Kit, and thus expressed TCRB transcripts were sequenced. Imported from immuneACCESS, the table was reduced by TCRdb to in-frame sequences with V and J called. These copies leave out some clones; in studies compared against another copy, an unresolved V gene accounts for under half, and the cause of the remainder is not known. For this sample there are 600,000 to 650,000 clones; 15% to 19% appear just once. Roughly 0.098% of the sample is in the top ten clones. The sequencing input was naive CD4+ T cells from blood. This specimen's cell subset or site label, interpreted: true naive CD4+ T cells. These TCRs come from a young man in good health.

This chain links TRBV28 with TRBJ1-4; D gene ambiguous. The CDR3 has 14 residues. V was cut by 4 bases and J by 2 bases, with 8 bases left in between. The germline gives CDR1 MDHEN, CDR2 SYDVKM. This CDR3 is CASSSRITNEKLFF. The CDR3 DNA reads as TGTGCCAGCAGTTCCAGGATTACTAATGAAAAACTGTTTTTT.

The chain carries TRBV7-9 and TRBJ1-5, with 8 positions matching TRBD1. Unmatched junction bases numbered 1, after V lost 1 base and J lost 11 bases. Looked up from germline, CDR1 is SEHNR and CDR2 is FQNEAQ (reference sequence). The CDR3 consists of 12 residues. DNA of the CDR3: TGTGCCAGCAGCTTAGGGACAGGGTCCCAGCATTTT. As protein: CASSLGTGSQHF.

The V and J genes are TRBV9 and TRBJ1-2, with 8 nucleotides matching TRBD1. The junction had 7 bases not matched to a gene; V was cut back by 3 bases and J by 6 bases. The CDR3 is 14 amino acids. Germline V gene sequence: CDR1 SGDLS, CDR2 YYNGEE. CDR3 DNA sequence: TGTGCCAGCAGCGCCAGGGGGCTCAGGAATGGCTACACCTTC. Its protein is CASSARGLRNGYTF. The full variable domain, rest sourced from reference TRBV9 and TRBJ1-2, is DSGVTQTPKHLITATGQRVTLRCSPRSGDLSVYWYQQSLDQGLQFLIQYYNGEERAKGNILERFSAQQFPDLHSELNLSSLELGDSALYFCASSARGLRNGYTFGSGTRLTVV.

Only a few counts were recorded for this clone. The chain has TRBV28 and TRBJ2-1, with 12 bases identical to TRBD2. Germline trimming cut 5 bases from V and 9 bases from J; bases unmatched to any gene: 8. The CDR3 is made up of 15 amino acids. Germline V gene sequence: CDR1 MDHEN, CDR2 SYDVKM. CDR3 loop: CASSLTTSGSSEQFF. CDR3 DNA: TGTGCCAGCAGTCTGACGACTAGCGGGAGCTCTGAGCAGTTCTTC.

This chain connects TRBV4-2 to TRBJ1-2; D unclear. This CDR3 contains 14 residues. CDR1 and CDR2 (germline): LGHNA, YNFKEQ. The V and J ends lost 11 bases and 3 bases respectively, with 19 bases between them. CDR3 protein: CAAKSSPADYGYTF. CDR3 nucleotides: TGTGCCGCGAAGAGCTCTCCAGCGGACTATGGCTACACCTTC.

In this sample, this clone turned up a few times. The V and J genes are TRBV7-3 and TRBJ2-2; tentative D call: TRBD1 (6 bases). V lost 6 bases and J lost 6, with 14 bases in between. The CDR3 extends over 14 amino acids. Germline V gives CDR1 SGHTA, CDR2 FQGTGA. CDR3 DNA sequence: TGTGCCAGCAGTCTACAGGGAAGGCCCGGGGAGCTGTTTTTT. This codes for CASSLQGRPGELFF.

This clone was seen a few times. The J gene is TRBJ1-1, the V gene TRBV5-4; D perhaps matches TRBD1 (6 bases). CDR1 is SGHNT and CDR2 is YYREEE in the germline V gene (reference sequence). The CDR3 covers 12 residues. The ends were cut back, 3 bases at V and 8 bases at J, with 11 bases in the middle. The CDR3 coding sequence is TGTGCCAGCAGCTCGCGAGGGACAGAAGCTTTCTTT. It specifies CASSSRGTEAFF.

In this sample, this clone turned up a few times. The CDR3 loop reads CASSLSGLWDEQYF. CDR3 in DNA: TGCGCCAGCAGCTTGAGTGGGCTATGGGACGAGCAGTACTTC. V is TRBV5-1 and J is TRBJ2-7; D unresolved. The germline CDR1 and CDR2 sequences are SGHRS and YFSETQ. The CDR3 runs to 14 residues. V was pared by 1 base and J by 5 bases, with 13 bases between.

In this sample, this clone turned up a few times. V usage is TRBV5-1 and J usage is TRBJ2-1; D remains ambiguous. CDR1 is SGHRS, CDR2 YFSETQ, per germline. V dropped 4 bases and J dropped 5 bases, with 13 bases sitting between them. CDR3 size: 14 residues. CDR3 DNA sequence: TGCGCCAGCAGCCCCGTCGTGCAGAACAATGAGCAGTTCTTC. Protein product: CASSPVVQNNEQFF.

On this clone: One junction end disagrees with the germline gene, perhaps due to a read error. The CDR3 reads CYVEQGTTCF. The CDR3 bases are TGCTACGTTGAGCAGGGAACTACTTGCTTC. The chain recombines TRBV29-1 with TRBJ2-7; weak D call: TRBD1 (5 bases). Germline CDR1 reads SQVTM; CDR2 reads ANQGSEA. CDR3 length equals 10 residues.

Concerning this clone: The identical CDR3 is also encoded by other nucleotide sequences in the sample. The chain employs TRBV5-4 and TRBJ2-3; D is perhaps TRBD1 (5 bases). V lost 4 bases and J lost 5, with 14 bases in between. Germline V gene lookup returns CDR1 SGHNT and CDR2 YYREEE (reference sequence). The CDR3 is 14 amino acids. The CDR3 DNA reads TGTGCCAGCAGCCCGGGCCAGGGTCGAGATACGCAGTATTTT. Amino acids: CASSPGQGRDTQYF.

This clone was detected a few times. V gene TRBV10-3 combines with J gene TRBJ2-1; D remains ambiguous. The V and J ends lost 5 bases and 5 bases respectively, with 13 bases between them. The CDR3 loop spans 14 amino acids. Looked up from germline, CDR1 is ENHRY and CDR2 is SYGVKD. CDR3 protein: CAISKAGSDNEQFF. CDR3 sequence (DNA): TGTGCCATCAGTAAGGCAGGTTCGGACAATGAGCAGTTCTTC.

This clone was seen a few times. The genes are TRBV2 and TRBJ2-5, with 7 bases that match TRBD1. This CDR3 contains 11 residues. V gave up 8 bases and J gave up 3 bases; unmatched junction bases: 0. Germline-derived CDR1 and CDR2 are SNHLY and FYNNEI. CDR3 DNA sequence: TGTGCCAGCGGGACAGAAGAGACCCAGTACTTC. This translates into CASGTEETQYF.

This sequence joins TRBV9 and TRBJ2-5, with TRBD1 matching 9 bases. In germline, CDR1 is SGDLS, CDR2 YYNGEE. The V and J ends lost 3 bases and 4 bases, in that order; junction bases with no gene match: 1. This CDR3 comprises 13 residues. CDR3 in DNA: TGTGCCAGCAGCGGGACAGGGGCAGAGACCCAGTACTTC. Translated, it gives CASSGTGAETQYF. Together with reference TRBV9 and TRBJ2-5, the CDR3 gives the full variable domain: DSGVTQTPKHLITATGQRVTLRCSPRSGDLSVYWYQQSLDQGLQFLIQYYNGEERAKGNILERFSAQQFPDLHSELNLSSLELGDSALYFCASSGTGAETQYFGPGTRLLVL.

This clone has only a few counts. V gene TRBV25-1 combines with J gene TRBJ2-3; the match to TRBD2 covers 10 bases. Germline assignment: CDR1 MGHDK and CDR2 SYGVNS. V was pared by 2 bases and J by 4 bases, with 6 bases of the junction left unmatched. The CDR3 has 16 residues. The CDR3 bases are TGTGCCAGCAGTGAACGAACTAGCGGGGACGCAGATACGCAGTATTTT. This codes for CASSERTSGDADTQYF.